The clone carrying this T cell receptor beta chain occurred a few times. Antigen specificity is unknown. MiXCR, run by TCRdb on the 5' RACE reads, gives a single entry per CDR3 protein. The table shows approximately 300,000 distinct CDR3 sequences, with 15% occurring only once. The data were taken from a study of T-cell memory formation after mild COVID-19. At the level of the study: TCR clusters were mostly confined to one donor each. Study-level points and caveats: Mostly located in CM and EM were contracting CD4+ clones, with contracting CD8+ clones located in EMRA. Later expanders leaned toward CD4+, whereas clones contracting from day 15 to 85 were balanced CD4/CD8. Pre-infection memory contained some responding clones, which suggested that cross-reactive memory had joined.

The V and J ends lost 1 base and 6 bases respectively, with 12 bases between them. The CDR3 has 14 residues. Germline-derived CDR1 and CDR2 are SGHTA and FQGTGA. Source material: PBMCs or a T cell subset sorted from them (not recorded which). The rearrangement uses TRBV7-3 and TRBJ2-5; D remains ambiguous. The sequence was obtained from a man aged 18-30 years who had mild COVID-19 (a few samples of this study predate the infection). Cell type and time point are not known. The CDR3 DNA reads TGTGCCAGCAGCTTAAGTCCCAGCGCAAAGACCCAGTACTTC. This translates into CASSLSPSAKTQYF.